This T cell receptor (beta chain) was identified in a study of blood T cell repertoires in COVID-19. In the study overall: From T cells, B-cell-depleted T cells, or PBMCs came the material, which was cDNA or gDNA.

Recruits, aged roughly 18 to 100 years, lived in around 24 US areas. Participants reported their clinical history, and cohort assignment relied on those reports. In the authors' workflow: From reference gene primer amplification, estimates of nucleated cell counts were derived. Only in-frame clones appear in the TCRdb table, and some are missing; sequencing was by immunoSEQ multiplex PCR. Clone size and the V and J calls come from that table; the DNA yielded D and trimming. The data contain under 250,000 clones, 81% of them singletons. CDR1 is LNHDA, CDR2 SQIVND, per germline (reference sequence). With V trimmed by 6 bases and J by 6 bases, 11 bases remained unmatched. The CDR3 contains 16 residues.

The specimen was PBMCs or T cells enriched from blood (not recorded which). V usage is TRBV19 and J usage is TRBJ2-2; the match to TRBD2 covers 9 bases. The clonotype originates from a woman aged 50 to 60 with acute COVID-19. The CDR3 bases are TGTGCCAGTAGACGAGGACTAGCGAGATCCGCCGGGGAGCTGTTTTTT. Amino acids: CASRRGLARSAGELFF.